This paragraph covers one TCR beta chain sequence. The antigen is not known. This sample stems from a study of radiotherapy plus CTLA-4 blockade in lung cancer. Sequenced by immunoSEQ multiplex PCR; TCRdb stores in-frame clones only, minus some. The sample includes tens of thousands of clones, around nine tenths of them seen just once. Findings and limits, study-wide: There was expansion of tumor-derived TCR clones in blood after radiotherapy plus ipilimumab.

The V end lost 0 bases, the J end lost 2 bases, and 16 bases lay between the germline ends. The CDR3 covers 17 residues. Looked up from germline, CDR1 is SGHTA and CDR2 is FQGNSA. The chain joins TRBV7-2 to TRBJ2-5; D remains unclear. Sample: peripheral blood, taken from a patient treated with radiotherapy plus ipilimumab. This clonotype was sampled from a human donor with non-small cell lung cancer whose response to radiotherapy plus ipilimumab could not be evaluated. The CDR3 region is CASSLASGSQRQETQYF. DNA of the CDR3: TGTGCCAGCAGCTTAGCGTCCGGATCTCAGCGACAAGAGACCCAGTACTTC.